This T cell receptor (beta chain) was retrieved from a study of T cell responses to AZD1222 COVID-19 vaccine. Across the study: Whether given at about 4 or about 12 weeks, second doses were pooled.

The assay was immunoSEQ multiplex PCR, and TCRdb's table has in-frame clones only and misses some. The data contain around 61,000 clones, approximately 85% of them singletons. Trimming cost V 1 base and J 1 base, with 5 bases left between them. Germline lookup yields CDR1 SGHDT and CDR2 YYEEEE. The CDR3 totals 14 residues. General study results and limits: Seropositivity was recorded at baseline in only 6 or 7 AZD1222 recipients. Increased Spike-specific TCR breadth and depth were observed after two AZD1222 doses. Without day 14 samples, only post-peak T cell repertoires were studied.

This clone was counted once. What it binds is not known. The J gene is TRBJ2-2, the V gene TRBV5-6; D unclear. Sequences were derived from peripheral blood, sampled on day 0 of AZD1222 vaccination. The source of this sequence is an adult in good health. CDR3 DNA: TGTGCCAGCAGCTTGCAGATGAACACCGGGGAGCTGTTTTTT. The encoded protein is CASSLQMNTGELFF.